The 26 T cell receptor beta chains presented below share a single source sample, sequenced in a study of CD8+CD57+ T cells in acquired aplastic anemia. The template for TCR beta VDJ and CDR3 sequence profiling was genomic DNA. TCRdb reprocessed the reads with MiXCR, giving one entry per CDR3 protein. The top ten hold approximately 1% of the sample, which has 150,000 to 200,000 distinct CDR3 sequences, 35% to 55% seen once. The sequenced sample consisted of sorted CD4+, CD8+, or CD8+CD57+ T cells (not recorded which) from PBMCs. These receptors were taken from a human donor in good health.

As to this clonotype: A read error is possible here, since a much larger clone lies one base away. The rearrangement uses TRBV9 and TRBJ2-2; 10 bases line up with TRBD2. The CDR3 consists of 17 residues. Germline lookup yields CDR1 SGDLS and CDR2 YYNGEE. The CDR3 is CASSDWVAGGNTGDLFF. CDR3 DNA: TGTGCCAGCAGCGATTGGGTAGCGGGGGGTAACACCGGGGATCTGTTTTTT.

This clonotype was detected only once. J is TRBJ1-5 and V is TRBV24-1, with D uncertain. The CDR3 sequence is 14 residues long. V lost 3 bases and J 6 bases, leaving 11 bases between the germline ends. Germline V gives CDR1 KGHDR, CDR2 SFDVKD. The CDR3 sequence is CATSDERVGQPQHF. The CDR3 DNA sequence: TGTGCCACCAGTGATGAGAGGGTAGGTCAGCCCCAGCATTTT.

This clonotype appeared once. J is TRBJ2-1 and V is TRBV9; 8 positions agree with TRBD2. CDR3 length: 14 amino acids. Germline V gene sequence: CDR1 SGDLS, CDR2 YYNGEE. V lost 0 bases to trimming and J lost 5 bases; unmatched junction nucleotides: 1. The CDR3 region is CASSVAGGDNEQFF. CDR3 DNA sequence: TGTGCCAGCAGCGTAGCGGGAGGGGACAATGAGCAGTTCTTC.

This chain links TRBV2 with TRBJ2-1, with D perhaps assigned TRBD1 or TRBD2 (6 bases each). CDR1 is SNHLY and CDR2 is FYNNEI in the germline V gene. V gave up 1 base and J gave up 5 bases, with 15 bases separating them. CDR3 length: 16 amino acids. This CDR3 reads CASSEGFRGANNEQFF. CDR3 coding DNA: TGTGCCAGCAGTGAAGGGTTTAGGGGGGCGAACAATGAGCAGTTCTTC.

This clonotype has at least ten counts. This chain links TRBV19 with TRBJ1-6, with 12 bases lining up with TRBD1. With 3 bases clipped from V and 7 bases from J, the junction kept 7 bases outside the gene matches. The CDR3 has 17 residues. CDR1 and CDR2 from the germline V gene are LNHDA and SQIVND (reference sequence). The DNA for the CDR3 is TGTGCCAGTAGTATGTTGGGACAGGGGGCGAAAAATTCACCCCTCCACTTT. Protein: CASSMLGQGAKNSPLHF.

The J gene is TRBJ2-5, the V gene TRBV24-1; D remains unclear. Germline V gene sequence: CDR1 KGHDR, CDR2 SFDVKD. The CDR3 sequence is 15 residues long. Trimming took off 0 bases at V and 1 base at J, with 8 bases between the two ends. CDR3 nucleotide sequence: TGTGCCACCAGTGATTTGGCAGAACCCCAAGAGACCCAGTACTTC. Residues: CATSDLAEPQETQYF.

This chain's CDR3 is CASSSLGTGFSSGNTIYF. The CDR3 coding sequence is TGTGCCAGCTCATCACTCGGGACAGGGTTTTCGTCCGGAAACACCATATATTTT. The chain is built from TRBV18 and TRBJ1-3; TRBD1 matches 9 bases. CDR3 size: 18 residues. The J segment lost 4 bases and the V segment lost 5 bases, leaving 15 bases of the junction unmatched. The germline V gene has CDR1 KGHSH and CDR2 LQKENI.

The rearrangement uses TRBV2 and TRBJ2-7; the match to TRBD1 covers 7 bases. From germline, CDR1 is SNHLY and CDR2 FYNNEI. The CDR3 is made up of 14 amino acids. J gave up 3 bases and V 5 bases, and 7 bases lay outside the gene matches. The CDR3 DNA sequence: TGTGCCAGCAGTTACTCAGGGGGAGACTACGAGCAGTACTTC. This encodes CASSYSGGDYEQYF.

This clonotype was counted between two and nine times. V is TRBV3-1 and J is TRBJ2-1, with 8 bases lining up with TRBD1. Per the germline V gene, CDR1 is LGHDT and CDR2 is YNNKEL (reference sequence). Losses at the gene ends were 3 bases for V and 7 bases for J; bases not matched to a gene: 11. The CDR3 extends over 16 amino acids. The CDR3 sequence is CASSHLRGRAGNEQFF. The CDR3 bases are TGTGCCAGCAGCCACCTCAGGGGGCGCGCAGGAAATGAGCAGTTCTTC.

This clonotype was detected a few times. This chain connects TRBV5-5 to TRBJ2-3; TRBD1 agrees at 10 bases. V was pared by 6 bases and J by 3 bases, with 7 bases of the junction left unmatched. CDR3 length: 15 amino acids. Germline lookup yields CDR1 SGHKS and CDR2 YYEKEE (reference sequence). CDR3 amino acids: CASTLRTGGTDTQYF. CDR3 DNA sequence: TGTGCCAGCACCCTCCGGACAGGGGGAACAGATACGCAGTATTTT.

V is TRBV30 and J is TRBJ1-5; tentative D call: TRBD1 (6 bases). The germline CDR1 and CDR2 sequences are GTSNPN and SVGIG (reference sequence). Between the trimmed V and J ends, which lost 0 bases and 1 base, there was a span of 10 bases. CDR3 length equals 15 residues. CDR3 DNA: TGTGCCTGGAGTGTAGCGGGGGCAAGCAATCAGCCCCAGCATTTT. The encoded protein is CAWSVAGASNQPQHF.

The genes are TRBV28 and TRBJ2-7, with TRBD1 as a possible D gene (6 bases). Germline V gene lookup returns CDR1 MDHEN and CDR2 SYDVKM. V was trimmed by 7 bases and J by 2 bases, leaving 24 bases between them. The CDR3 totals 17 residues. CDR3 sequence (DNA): TGTGCCAGCAAGTCCCACATCCGGGACATCGATCCCTACGAGCAGTACTTC. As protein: CASKSHIRDIDPYEQYF.

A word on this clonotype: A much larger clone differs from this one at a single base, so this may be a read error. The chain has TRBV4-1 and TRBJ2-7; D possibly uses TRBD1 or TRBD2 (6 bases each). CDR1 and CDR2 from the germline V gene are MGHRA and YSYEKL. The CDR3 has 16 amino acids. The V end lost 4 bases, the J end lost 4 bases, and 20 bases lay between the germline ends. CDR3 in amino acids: CASSRQTARGVYEQYF. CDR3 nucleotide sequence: TGCGCCAGCAGCCGCCAAACCGCTAGGGGGGTGTACGAGCAGTACTTC.

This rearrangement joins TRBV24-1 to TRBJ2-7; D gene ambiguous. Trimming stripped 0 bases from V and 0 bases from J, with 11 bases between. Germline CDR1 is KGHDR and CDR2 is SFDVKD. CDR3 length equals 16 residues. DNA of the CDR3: TGTGCCACCAGTGATTTGCGGCAGGCGAACTCCTACGAGCAGTACTTC. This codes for CATSDLRQANSYEQYF.

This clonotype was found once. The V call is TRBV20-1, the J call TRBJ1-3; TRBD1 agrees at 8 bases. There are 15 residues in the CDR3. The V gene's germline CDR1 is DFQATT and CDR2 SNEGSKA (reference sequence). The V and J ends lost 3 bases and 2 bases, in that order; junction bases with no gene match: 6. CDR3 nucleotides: TGCAGTGCTAGGGGGCCGACAGGGGCTGGAAACACCATATATTTT. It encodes CSARGPTGAGNTIYF.

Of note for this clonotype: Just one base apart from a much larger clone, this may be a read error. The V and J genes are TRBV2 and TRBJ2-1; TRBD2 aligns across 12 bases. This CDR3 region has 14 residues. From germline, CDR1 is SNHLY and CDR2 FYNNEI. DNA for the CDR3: TGTGCCAGCAGCCAAAGGACTAGCGGGAATGAGCGGTTCTTC. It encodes CASSQRTSGNERFF.

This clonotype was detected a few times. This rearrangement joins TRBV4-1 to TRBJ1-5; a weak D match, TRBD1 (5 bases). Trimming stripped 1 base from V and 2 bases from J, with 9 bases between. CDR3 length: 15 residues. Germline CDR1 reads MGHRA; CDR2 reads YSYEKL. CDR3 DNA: TGCGCCAGCAGCCAAGTCGGGACCGGCAATCAGCCCCAGCATTTT. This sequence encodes CASSQVGTGNQPQHF.

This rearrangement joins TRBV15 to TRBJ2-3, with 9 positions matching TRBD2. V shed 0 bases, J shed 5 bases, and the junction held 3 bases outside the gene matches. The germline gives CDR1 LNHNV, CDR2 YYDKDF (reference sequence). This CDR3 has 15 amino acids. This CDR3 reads CATSREAGGRDTQYF. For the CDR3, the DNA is TGTGCCACCAGCAGAGAGGCGGGAGGGAGAGATACGCAGTATTTT.

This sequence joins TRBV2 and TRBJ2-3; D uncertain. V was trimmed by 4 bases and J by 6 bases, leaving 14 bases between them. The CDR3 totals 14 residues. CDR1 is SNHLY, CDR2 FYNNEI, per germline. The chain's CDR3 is CASSAVRMGDTQYF. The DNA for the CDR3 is TGTGCCAGCAGTGCGGTACGAATGGGGGATACGCAGTATTTT.

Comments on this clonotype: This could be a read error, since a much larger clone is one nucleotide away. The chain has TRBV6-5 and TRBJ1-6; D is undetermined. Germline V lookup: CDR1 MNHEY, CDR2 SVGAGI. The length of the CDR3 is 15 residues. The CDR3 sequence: CASSSVVSHNSPLHF. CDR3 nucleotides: TGTGCCAGCAGTTCCGTAGTCTCCCATAATTCACCCCTCCACTTT.

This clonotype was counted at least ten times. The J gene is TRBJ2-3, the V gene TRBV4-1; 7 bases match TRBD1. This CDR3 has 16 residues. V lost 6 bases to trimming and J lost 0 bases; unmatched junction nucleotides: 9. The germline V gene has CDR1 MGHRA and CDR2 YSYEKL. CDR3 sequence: CASRSGTVTSTDTQYF. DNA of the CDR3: TGCGCCAGCAGGTCGGGGACAGTAACTAGCACAGATACGCAGTATTTT.

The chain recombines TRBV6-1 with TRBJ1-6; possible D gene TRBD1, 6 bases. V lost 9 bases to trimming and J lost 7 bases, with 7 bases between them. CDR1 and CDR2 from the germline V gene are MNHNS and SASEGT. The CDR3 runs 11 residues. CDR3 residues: CASGQNSPLHF. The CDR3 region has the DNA TGTGCCAGTGGACAGAATTCACCCCTCCACTTT.

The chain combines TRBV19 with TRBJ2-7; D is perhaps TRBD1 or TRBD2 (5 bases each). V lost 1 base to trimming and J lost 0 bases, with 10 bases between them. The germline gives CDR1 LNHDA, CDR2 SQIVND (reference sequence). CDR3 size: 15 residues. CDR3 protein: CASSIGDGRSYEQYF. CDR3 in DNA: TGTGCCAGTAGTATAGGGGACGGCCGCTCCTACGAGCAGTACTTC.

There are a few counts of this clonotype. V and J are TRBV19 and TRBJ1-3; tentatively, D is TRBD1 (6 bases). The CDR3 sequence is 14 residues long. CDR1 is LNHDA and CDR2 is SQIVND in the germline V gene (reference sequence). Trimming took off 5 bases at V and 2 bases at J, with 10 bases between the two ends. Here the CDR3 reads CASSLQGTGNTIYF. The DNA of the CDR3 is TGTGCCAGTAGTCTACAGGGTACTGGAAACACCATATATTTT.

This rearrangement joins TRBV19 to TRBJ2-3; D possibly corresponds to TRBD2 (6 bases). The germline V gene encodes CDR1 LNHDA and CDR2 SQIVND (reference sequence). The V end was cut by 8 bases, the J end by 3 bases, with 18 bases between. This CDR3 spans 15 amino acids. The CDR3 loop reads CASYESVGRTDTQYF. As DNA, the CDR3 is TGTGCCAGTTATGAATCCGTGGGGAGGACAGATACGCAGTATTTT.

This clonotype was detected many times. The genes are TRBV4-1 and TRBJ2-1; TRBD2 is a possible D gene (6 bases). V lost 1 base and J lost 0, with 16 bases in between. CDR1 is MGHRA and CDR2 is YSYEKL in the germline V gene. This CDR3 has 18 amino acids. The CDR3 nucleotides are TGCGCCAGCAGCCAAGGACTAGTGGGAGGCAGCTCCTACAATGAGCAGTTCTTC. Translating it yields CASSQGLVGGSSYNEQFF.